These 9 T cell receptor beta chains share one sample of origin, sequenced in a study of beta chain features in type 1 diabetes. Reverse transcribing all isolated RNA meant expressed TCRB transcripts were sequenced. Some clones are missing from TCRdb's copy, which holds only in-frame ones; the method was immunoSEQ multiplex PCR. The sample has tens of thousands of clones; under 35% are singletons. Sequencing was carried out using stem cell memory CD4+ T cells from blood. Source of these receptors: a woman aged 18-35 years in good health.

This clone showed up just once. The V call is TRBV5-4, the J call TRBJ2-5, with 8 positions matching TRBD1. The closer fit of TRBJ2-7 to the DNA end suggests the J call may be wrong. From germline, CDR1 is SGHNT and CDR2 YYREEE (reference sequence). The CDR3 length is 15 residues. The CDR3 DNA follows: TGTGCCAGCAGGAGGGGCGACAGGGGTCGCTACGAGCAGTACTTC. Protein sequence: CASRRGDRGRYEQYF.

This chain connects TRBV7-6 to TRBJ2-2; no definite D call. Germline assignment: CDR1 SGHVS and CDR2 FNYEAQ. This CDR3 is 12 amino acids long. V dropped 5 bases and J dropped 8 bases, with 9 bases sitting between them. The CDR3 spells CASSPGEGELFF. The CDR3, as DNA: TGTGCCAGCAGCCCCGGTGAAGGGGAGCTGTTTTTT.

A few counts support this clone. The chain uses TRBV6-1 and TRBJ2-7; D perhaps matches TRBD2 (5 bases). Germline V CDR1 and CDR2: MNHNS, SASEGT. V was trimmed by 8 bases and J by 3 bases, leaving 14 bases between them. The CDR3 spans 13 residues. The DNA for the CDR3 is TGTGCCAGCCGGGAAGGAGGCGGCTACGAGCAGTACTTC. It encodes CASREGGGYEQYF.

The CDR3 DNA reads TGTGCCAGCAGCTTACTAGCGGGAGGTTCAGCAGAGCAGTACTTC. The encoded protein is CASSLLAGGSAEQYF. This sequence joins TRBV2 and TRBJ2-7; 12 bases match TRBD2. Trimming took 6 bases from V and 7 from J; bases not matched to a gene: 10. The CDR3 spans 15 residues. Germline CDR1 is SNHLY and CDR2 is FYNNEI.

The rearrangement links TRBV5-1 to TRBJ2-7; 7 bases align to TRBD2. The CDR3 runs 15 residues. The trim removed 4 bases at V and 4 bases at J, leaving 11 bases unmatched. Germline CDR1 SGHRS, CDR2 YFSETQ. The DNA for the CDR3 is TGCGCCAGCAGCCCGGGAGGCGGGAGATTATACGAGCAGTACTTC. It is translated as CASSPGGGRLYEQYF.

J is TRBJ2-3 and V is TRBV19, with 7 bases that match TRBD1. Looked up from germline, CDR1 is LNHDA and CDR2 is SQIVND (reference sequence). J gave up 5 bases and V 3 bases, and 11 bases lay outside the gene matches. This CDR3 has 16 amino acids. Here the CDR3 DNA reads TGTGCCAGTAGTATCCCGGGGACAGCGAGCCAAGATACGCAGTATTTT. As protein: CASSIPGTASQDTQYF.

This clone was counted between two and nine times. This chain joins TRBV19 and TRBJ1-1, with D possibly TRBD1 on 5 matching bases. The germline V gene has CDR1 LNHDA and CDR2 SQIVND (reference sequence). This CDR3 has 15 residues. V dropped 1 base and J dropped 4 bases, with 13 bases sitting between them. Here the CDR3 DNA reads TGTGCCAGTAGTATAGCGGGGGTGAAGATCACTGAAGCTTTCTTT. Its protein is CASSIAGVKITEAFF.

This clone was observed a few times. This sequence joins TRBV7-2 and TRBJ2-3; 10 nucleotides align to TRBD2. J lost 2 bases, V lost 9 bases, and 5 bases had no gene match. CDR1 is SGHTA, CDR2 FQGNSA, per germline. The CDR3 is made up of 14 amino acids. The CDR3 spells CASGTSGVTDTQYF. The CDR3 coding sequence is TGTGCCAGTGGCACTAGCGGGGTCACAGATACGCAGTATTTT.

The chain has TRBV7-3 and TRBJ2-3; 10 bases agree with TRBD1. The CDR3 totals 16 residues. J lost 8 bases, V lost 5 bases, and 13 bases had no gene match. CDR1 and CDR2 (germline): SGHTA, FQGTGA. The CDR3 reads CASSLGPTGGGGTQYF. The CDR3 nucleotides read TGTGCCAGCAGCCTAGGCCCGACAGGGGGCGGAGGTACGCAGTATTTT. Variable domain in full (rest from reference TRBV7-3 and TRBJ2-3): GAGVSQTPSNKVTEKGKYVELRCDPISGHTALYWYRQSLGQGPEFLIYFQGTGAADDSGLPNDRFFAVRPEGSVSTLKIQRTERGDSAVYLCASSLGPTGGGGTQYFGPGTRLTVL.